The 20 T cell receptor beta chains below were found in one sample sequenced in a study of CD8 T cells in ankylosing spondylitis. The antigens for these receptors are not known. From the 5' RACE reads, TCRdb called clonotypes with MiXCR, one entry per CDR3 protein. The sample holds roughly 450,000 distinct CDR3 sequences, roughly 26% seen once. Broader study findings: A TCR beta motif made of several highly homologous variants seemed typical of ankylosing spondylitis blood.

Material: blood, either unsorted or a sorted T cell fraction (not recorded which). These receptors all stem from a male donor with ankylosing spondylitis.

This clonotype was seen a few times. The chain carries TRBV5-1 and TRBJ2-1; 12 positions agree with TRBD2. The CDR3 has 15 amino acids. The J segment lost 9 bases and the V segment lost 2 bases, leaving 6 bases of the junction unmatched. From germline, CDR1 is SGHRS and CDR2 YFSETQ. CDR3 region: CASSLRLAGAGEQFF. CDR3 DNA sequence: TGCGCCAGCAGCTTAAGACTAGCGGGAGCTGGTGAGCAGTTCTTC. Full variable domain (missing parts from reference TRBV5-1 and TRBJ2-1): KAGVTQTPRYLIKTRGQQVTLSCSPISGHRSVSWYQQTPGQGLQFLFEYFSETQRNKGNFPGRFSGRQFSNSRSEMNVSTLELGDSALYLCASSLRLAGAGEQFFGPGTRLTVL.

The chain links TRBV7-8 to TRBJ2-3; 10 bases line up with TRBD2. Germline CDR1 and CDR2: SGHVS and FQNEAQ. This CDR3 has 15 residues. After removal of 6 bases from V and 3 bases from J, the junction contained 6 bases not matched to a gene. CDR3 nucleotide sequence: TGTGCCAGCAGGTTTTTAGCGGGAGGTACAGATACGCAGTATTTT. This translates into CASRFLAGGTDTQYF.

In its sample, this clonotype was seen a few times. CDR3 residues: CASSNSYTDTQYF. CDR3 DNA sequence: TGTGCCAGCAGCAATAGCTACACAGATACGCAGTATTTT. V gene TRBV12-3 or TRBV12-4 combines with J gene TRBJ2-3, with D unclear. The V end lost 6 bases, the J end lost 2 bases, and 9 bases lay between the germline ends. CDR3 length: 13 amino acids.

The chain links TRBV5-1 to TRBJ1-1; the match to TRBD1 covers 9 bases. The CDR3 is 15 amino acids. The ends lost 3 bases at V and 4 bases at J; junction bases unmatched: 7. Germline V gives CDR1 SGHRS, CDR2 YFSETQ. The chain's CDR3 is CASSWTGVAGTEAFF. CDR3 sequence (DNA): TGCGCCAGCAGCTGGACAGGGGTGGCCGGCACTGAAGCTTTCTTT.

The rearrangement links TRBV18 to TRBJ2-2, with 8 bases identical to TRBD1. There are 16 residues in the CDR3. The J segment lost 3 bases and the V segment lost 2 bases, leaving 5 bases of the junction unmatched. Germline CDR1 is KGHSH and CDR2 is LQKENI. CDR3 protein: CASSPNQGADTGELFF. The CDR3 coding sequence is TGTGCCAGCTCACCAAACCAGGGGGCGGACACCGGGGAGCTGTTTTTT.

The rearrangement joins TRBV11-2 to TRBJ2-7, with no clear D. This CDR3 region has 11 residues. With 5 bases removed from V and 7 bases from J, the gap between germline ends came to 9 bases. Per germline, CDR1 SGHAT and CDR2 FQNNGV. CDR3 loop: CASSPRLEQYF. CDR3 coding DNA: TGTGCCAGCAGCCCTCGACTTGAGCAGTACTTC.

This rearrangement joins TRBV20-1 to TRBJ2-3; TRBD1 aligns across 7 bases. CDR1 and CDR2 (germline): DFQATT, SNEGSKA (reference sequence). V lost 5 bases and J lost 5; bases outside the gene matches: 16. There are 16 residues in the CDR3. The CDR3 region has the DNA TGCAGTGCTCCTCAGGGGGACCAGACTTATATAGATACGCAGTATTTT. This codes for CSAPQGDQTYIDTQYF.

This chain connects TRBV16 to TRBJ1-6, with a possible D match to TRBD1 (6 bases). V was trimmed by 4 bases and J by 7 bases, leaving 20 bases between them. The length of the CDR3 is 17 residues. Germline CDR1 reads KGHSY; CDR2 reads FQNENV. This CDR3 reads CASSPPGRGRGNSPLHF. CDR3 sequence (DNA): TGTGCCAGCAGCCCTCCGGGGCGGGGGCGCGGGAATTCACCCCTCCACTTT.

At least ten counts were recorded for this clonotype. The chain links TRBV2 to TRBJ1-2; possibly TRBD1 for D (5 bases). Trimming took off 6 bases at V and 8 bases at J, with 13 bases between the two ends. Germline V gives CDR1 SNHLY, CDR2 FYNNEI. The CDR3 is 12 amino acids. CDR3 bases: TGTGCCAGCAGATACCCCGGGGCGGGCTACACCTTC. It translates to CASRYPGAGYTF.

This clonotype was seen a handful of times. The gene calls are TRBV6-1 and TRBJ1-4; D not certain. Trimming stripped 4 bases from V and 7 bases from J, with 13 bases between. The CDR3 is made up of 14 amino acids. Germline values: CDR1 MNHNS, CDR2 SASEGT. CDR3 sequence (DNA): TGTGCCAGCAGTGTGGGCCTCGCTGGTGAAAAACTGTTTTTT. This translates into CASSVGLAGEKLFF.

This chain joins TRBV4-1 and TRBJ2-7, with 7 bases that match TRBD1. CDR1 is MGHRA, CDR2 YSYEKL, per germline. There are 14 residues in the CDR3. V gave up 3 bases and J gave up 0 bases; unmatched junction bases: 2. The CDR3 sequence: CASSQGQSSYEQYF. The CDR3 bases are TGCGCCAGCAGCCAGGGACAGAGCTCCTACGAGCAGTACTTC.

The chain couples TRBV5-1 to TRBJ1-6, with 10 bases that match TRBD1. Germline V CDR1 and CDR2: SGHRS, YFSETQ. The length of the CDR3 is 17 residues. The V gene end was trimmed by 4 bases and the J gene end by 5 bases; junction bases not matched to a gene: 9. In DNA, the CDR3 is TGCGCCAGCAGCCCAAGGTCCGGGACAGGGGATAATTCACCCCTCCACTTT. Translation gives CASSPRSGTGDNSPLHF.

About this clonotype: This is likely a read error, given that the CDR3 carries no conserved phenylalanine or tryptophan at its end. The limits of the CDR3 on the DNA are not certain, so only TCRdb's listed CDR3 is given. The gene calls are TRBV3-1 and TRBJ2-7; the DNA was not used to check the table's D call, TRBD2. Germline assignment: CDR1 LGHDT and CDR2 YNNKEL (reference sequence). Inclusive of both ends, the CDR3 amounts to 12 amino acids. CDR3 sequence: CASSQLTGTRVL.

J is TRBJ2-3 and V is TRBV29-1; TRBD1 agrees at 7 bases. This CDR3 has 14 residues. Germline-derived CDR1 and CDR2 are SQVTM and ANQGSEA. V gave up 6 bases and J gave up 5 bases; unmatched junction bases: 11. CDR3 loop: CSVRQGSFKDTQYF. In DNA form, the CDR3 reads TGCAGCGTACGACAGGGTTCGTTCAAAGATACGCAGTATTTT.

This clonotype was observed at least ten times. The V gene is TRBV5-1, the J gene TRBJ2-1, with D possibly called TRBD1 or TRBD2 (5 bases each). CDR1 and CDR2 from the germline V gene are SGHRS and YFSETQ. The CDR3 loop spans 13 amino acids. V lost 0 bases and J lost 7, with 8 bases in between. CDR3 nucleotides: TGCGCCAGCAGCTTGGGAGGGGTTAATGAGCAGTTCTTC. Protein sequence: CASSLGGVNEQFF.

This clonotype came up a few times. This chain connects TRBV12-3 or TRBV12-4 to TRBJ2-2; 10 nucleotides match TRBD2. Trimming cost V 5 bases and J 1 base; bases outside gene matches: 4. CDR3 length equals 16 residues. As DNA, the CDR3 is TGTGCCAGCAGTCCCGAGCGGGGGGGGAACACCGGGGAGCTGTTTTTT. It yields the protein CASSPERGGNTGELFF.

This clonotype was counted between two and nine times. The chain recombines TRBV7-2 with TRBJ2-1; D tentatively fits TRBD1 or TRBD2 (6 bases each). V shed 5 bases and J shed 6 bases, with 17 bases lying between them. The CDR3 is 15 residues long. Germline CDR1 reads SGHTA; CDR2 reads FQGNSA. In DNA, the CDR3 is TGTGCCAGCAGCCCGGGTCAGAGGGGGGTCAATGAGCAGTTCTTC. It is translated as CASSPGQRGVNEQFF.

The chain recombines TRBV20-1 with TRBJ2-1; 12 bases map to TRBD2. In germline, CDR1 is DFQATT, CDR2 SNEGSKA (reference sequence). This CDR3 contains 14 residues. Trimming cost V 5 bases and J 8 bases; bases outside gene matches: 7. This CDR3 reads CSAVTSGSIYEQFF. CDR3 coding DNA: TGCAGTGCTGTGACTAGCGGGAGTATCTATGAGCAGTTCTTC.

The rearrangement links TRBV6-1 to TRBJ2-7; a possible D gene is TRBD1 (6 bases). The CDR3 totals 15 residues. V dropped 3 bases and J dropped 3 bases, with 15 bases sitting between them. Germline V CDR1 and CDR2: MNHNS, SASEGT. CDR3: CASSDNPDSRYEQYF. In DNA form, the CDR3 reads TGTGCCAGCAGTGATAATCCGGACAGCCGCTACGAGCAGTACTTC.

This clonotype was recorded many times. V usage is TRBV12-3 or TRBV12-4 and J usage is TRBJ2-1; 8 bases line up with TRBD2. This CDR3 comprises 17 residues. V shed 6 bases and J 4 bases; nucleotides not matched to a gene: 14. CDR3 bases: TGTGCCAGCAGCTTCCTCGGGGGGGGGACGGCGTACAATGAGCAGTTCTTC. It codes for CASSFLGGGTAYNEQFF.